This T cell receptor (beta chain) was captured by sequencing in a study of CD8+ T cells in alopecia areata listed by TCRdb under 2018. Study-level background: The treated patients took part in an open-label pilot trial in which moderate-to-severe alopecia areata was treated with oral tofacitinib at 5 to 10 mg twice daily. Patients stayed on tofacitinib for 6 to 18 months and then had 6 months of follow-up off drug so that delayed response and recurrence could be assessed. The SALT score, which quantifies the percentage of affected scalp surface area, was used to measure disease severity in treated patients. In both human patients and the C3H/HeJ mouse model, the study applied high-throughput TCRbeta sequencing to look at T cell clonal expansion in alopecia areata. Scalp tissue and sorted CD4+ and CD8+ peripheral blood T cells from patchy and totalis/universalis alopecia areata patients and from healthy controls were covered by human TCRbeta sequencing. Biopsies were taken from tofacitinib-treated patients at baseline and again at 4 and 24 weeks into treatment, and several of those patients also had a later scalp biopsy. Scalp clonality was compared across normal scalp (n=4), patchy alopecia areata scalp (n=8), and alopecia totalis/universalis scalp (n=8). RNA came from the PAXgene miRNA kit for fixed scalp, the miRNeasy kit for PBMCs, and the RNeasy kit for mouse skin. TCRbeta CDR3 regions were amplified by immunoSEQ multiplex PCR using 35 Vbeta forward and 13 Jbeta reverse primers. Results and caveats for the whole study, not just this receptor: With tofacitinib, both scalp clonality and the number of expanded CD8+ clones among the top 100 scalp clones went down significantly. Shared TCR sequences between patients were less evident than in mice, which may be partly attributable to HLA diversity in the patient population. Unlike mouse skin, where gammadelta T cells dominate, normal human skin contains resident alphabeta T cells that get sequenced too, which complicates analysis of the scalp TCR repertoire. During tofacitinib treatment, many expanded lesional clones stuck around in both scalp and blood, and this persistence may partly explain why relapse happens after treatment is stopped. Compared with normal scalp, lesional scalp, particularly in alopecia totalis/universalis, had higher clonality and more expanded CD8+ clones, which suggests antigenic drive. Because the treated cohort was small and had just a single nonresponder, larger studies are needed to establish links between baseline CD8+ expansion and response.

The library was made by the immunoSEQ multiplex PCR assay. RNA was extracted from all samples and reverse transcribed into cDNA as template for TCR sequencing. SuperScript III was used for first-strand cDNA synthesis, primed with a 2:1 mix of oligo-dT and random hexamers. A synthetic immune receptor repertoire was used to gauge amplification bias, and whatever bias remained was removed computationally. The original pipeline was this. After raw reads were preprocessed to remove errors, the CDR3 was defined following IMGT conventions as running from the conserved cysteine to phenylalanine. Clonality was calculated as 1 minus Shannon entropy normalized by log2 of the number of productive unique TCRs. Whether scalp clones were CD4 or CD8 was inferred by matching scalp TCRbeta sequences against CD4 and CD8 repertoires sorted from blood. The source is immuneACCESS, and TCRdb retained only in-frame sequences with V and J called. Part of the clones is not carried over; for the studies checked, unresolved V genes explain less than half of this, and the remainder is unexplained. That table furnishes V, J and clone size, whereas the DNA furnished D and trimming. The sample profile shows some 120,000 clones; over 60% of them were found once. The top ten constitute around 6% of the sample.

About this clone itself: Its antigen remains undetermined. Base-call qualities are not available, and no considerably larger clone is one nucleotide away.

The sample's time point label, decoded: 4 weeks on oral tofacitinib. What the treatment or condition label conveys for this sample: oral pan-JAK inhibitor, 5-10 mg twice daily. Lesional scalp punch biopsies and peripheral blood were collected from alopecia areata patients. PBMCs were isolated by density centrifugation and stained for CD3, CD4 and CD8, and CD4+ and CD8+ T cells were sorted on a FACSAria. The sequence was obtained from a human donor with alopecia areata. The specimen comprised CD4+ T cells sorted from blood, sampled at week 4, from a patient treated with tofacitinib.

The CDR3 protein: CASSLMGNNYGYTF. In nucleotide form, the sequence is TGCGCCAGCAGCTTGATGGGCAACAACTATGGCTACACCTTC. The sequence joins TRBV5-1 to TRBJ1-2; there is no confident call for the D gene. The CDR3, cysteine through phenylalanine, is 14 amino acids long. This entry keeps only the CDR3 DNA: 42 bases, framed from base 1. The CDR1 and CDR2 encoded by the germline V gene are SGHRS and YFSETQ. V gives up 1 base and J gives up 2 bases, and the segment between their germline ends measures 9 bases.